These 31 T cell receptor beta chains share one sample of origin, sequenced in a study of blood T cell repertoires in COVID-19. The repertoire was sequenced with immunoSEQ multiplex PCR; TCRdb's copy has only in-frame clones and lacks some. The sample shows around 200,000 clones, 75% to 85% of them seen only once. The sequencing input was peripheral blood. The receptors were sampled from a woman in her forties with COVID-19, enrolled during active disease.

This chain joins TRBV3-1 (or the pseudogene TRBV3-2) and TRBJ1-6; 7 bases map to TRBD1. The V gene end was trimmed by 5 bases and the J gene end by 7 bases; junction bases not matched to a gene: 8. This CDR3 comprises 15 residues. Germline values: CDR1 LGHDT, CDR2 YNNKEL (reference sequence). The CDR3 sequence is CASSGWDSRNSPLHF. For the CDR3, the DNA is TGTGCCAGCAGCGGCTGGGACAGCAGAAATTCACCCCTCCACTTT.

The rearrangement uses TRBV2 and TRBJ2-6, with a possible D match to TRBD1 (6 bases). There are 16 residues in the CDR3. With 4 bases removed from V and 4 bases from J, the gap between germline ends came to 14 bases. Per the germline V gene, CDR1 is SNHLY and CDR2 is FYNNEI. The CDR3 here is CASSAQRTAGANVLTF. The CDR3 nucleotides read TGTGCCAGCAGTGCCCAAAGGACAGCCGGGGCCAACGTCCTGACTTTC.

A few counts support this clone. The V call is TRBV7-6, the J call TRBJ1-6; tentatively, D is TRBD1 (5 bases). V shed 5 bases and J shed 5 bases, with 7 bases lying between them. Looked up from germline, CDR1 is SGHVS and CDR2 is FNYEAQ. The CDR3 contains 13 residues. CDR3 bases: TGTGCCAGCAGCCGACAGAATAATTCACCCCTCCACTTT. It encodes CASSRQNNSPLHF.

This clone occurred once. The J gene is TRBJ1-6, the V gene TRBV9; 11 bases are a match to TRBD1. The CDR3 runs to 15 residues. With V trimmed by 4 bases and J by 7 bases, 4 bases remained unmatched. In germline, CDR1 is SGDLS, CDR2 YYNGEE. This chain's CDR3 is CASSLRDRGNSPLHF. The CDR3 DNA is TGTGCCAGCAGCCTCCGGGACAGGGGGAATTCACCCCTCCACTTT.

The chain couples TRBV18 to TRBJ2-7; possible D gene TRBD2, 5 bases. This CDR3 comprises 14 residues. Trimming stripped 1 base from V and 9 bases from J, with 16 bases between. The germline V gene has CDR1 KGHSH and CDR2 LQKENI. The CDR3 here is CASSPQVELEGQYF. The CDR3 DNA reads as TGTGCCAGCTCACCACAGGTGGAGCTTGAGGGGCAGTACTTC. Combining the CDR3 with reference TRBV18 and TRBJ2-7 gives the whole variable domain NAGVMQNPRHLVRRRGQEARLRCSPMKGHSHVYWYRQLPEEGLKFMVYLQKENIIDESGMPKERFSAEFPKEGPSILRIQQVVRGDSAAYFCASSPQVELEGQYFGPGTRLTVT.

The V gene is TRBV10-3, the J gene TRBJ1-1, with D possibly TRBD1 on 5 matching bases. The CDR3 is 14 residues long. Germline V gene data show CDR1 as ENHRY and CDR2 as SYGVKD. V was cut by 4 bases and J by 3 bases, with 12 bases left in between. The CDR3 spells CAISVGGAYTEAFF. The CDR3 DNA reads TGTGCCATCAGTGTCGGGGGAGCGTACACTGAAGCTTTCTTT.

The V call is TRBV30, the J call TRBJ1-4, with a tentative D call TRBD1 (5 bases). This CDR3 region has 13 residues. Germline CDR1 and CDR2: GTSNPN and SVGIG (reference sequence). Trimming cost V 5 bases and J 6 bases, with 13 bases left between them. The CDR3 spells CAWQTDVHEKLFF. The DNA of the CDR3 is TGTGCCTGGCAGACAGACGTGCATGAAAAACTGTTTTTT.

V is TRBV5-8 and J is TRBJ2-5; maybe TRBD2 (5 bases). Trimming removed 2 bases at V and 5 bases at J, with 13 bases between. The CDR3 sequence is 14 residues long. Per the germline V gene, CDR1 is SGHTS and CDR2 is YDEGEE. The CDR3 bases are TGTGCCAGCAGCTTTCCCGGACTGGGGGAGACCCAGTACTTC. Its protein is CASSFPGLGETQYF.

The chain uses TRBV6-5 and TRBJ2-5, with D perhaps matching TRBD2 (6 bases). V was cut by 6 bases and J by 5 bases, with 10 bases left in between. The CDR3 is 12 residues long. The germline V gene encodes CDR1 MNHEY and CDR2 SVGAGI. CDR3 nucleotide sequence: TGTGCCAGCAGCCTCGGGAGTGAGACCCAGTACTTC. Residues: CASSLGSETQYF.

This clone has a single count. The chain combines TRBV25-1 with TRBJ1-4; tentative D call: TRBD1 (5 bases). The CDR3 sequence is 13 residues long. The germline V gene has CDR1 MGHDK and CDR2 SYGVNS. Trimming took 4 bases from V and 10 from J, leaving 13 bases between them. CDR3 coding DNA: TGTGCCAGCAGTGGGGGCAGTTCGGCAAAACTGTTTTTT. Amino acids: CASSGGSSAKLFF.

The chain has TRBV18 and TRBJ1-2; D is undetermined. V was trimmed by 0 bases and J by 4 bases, leaving 9 bases between them. Germline V lookup: CDR1 KGHSH, CDR2 LQKENI. The CDR3 covers 14 residues. The DNA of the CDR3 is TGTGCCAGCTCACCACCGCAAACAGTCTATGGCTACACCTTC. It encodes CASSPPQTVYGYTF. Variable domain in full (rest from reference TRBV18 and TRBJ1-2): NAGVMQNPRHLVRRRGQEARLRCSPMKGHSHVYWYRQLPEEGLKFMVYLQKENIIDESGMPKERFSAEFPKEGPSILRIQQVVRGDSAAYFCASSPPQTVYGYTFGSGTRLTVV.

The rearrangement joins TRBV5-1 to TRBJ1-6; 9 bases match TRBD1. The CDR3 sequence is 17 residues long. Germline assignment: CDR1 SGHRS and CDR2 YFSETQ. The ends lost 2 bases at V and 9 bases at J; junction bases unmatched: 12. The CDR3 DNA reads as TGCGCCAGCAGCTTTACGATTCCGGGACAGGGTGCTTCACCCCTCCACTTT. Amino acid sequence: CASSFTIPGQGASPLHF.

V usage is TRBV6-4 and J usage is TRBJ1-5, with D possibly matching TRBD1 (5 bases). This CDR3 spans 17 amino acids. Between the trimmed V and J ends, which lost 2 bases and 0 bases, there was a span of 14 bases. Germline V lookup: CDR1 MRHNA, CDR2 SNTAGT. The CDR3 loop reads CASSDGQGLYSNQPQHF. For the CDR3, the DNA is TGTGCCAGCAGTGACGGGCAGGGCCTATATAGCAATCAGCCCCAGCATTTT.

A single count supports this clone. V and J are TRBV19 and TRBJ2-5; 11 nucleotides line up with TRBD2. Germline CDR1 LNHDA, CDR2 SQIVND (reference sequence). Trimming at V came to 5 bases and at J to 4 bases, leaving 6 bases not matched to a gene. This CDR3 spans 15 amino acids. The CDR3 sequence: CASSYSGGVGETQYF. The DNA for the CDR3 is TGTGCCAGTAGTTATAGCGGGGGGGTCGGAGAGACCCAGTACTTC.

The sample holds one count of this clone. The chain combines TRBV5-4 with TRBJ2-1, with TRBD2 identical over 9 bases. V trimming: 0 bases; J trimming: 6 bases; junction bases outside the gene matches: 1. The CDR3 is made up of 14 amino acids. Germline lookup yields CDR1 SGHNT and CDR2 YYREEE (reference sequence). This CDR3 is CASSLEGLANEQFF. Here the CDR3 DNA reads TGTGCCAGCAGCTTGGAGGGACTAGCCAATGAGCAGTTCTTC.

This clone was counted between two and nine times. The rearrangement uses TRBV14 and TRBJ2-7; possibly TRBD2 for D (6 bases). Germline CDR1 SGHDN, CDR2 FVKESK. This CDR3 spans 13 amino acids. V was pared by 4 bases and J by 5 bases, with 12 bases between. The CDR3: CASSRNRENEQYF. CDR3 sequence (DNA): TGTGCCAGCAGCCGCAATCGGGAGAACGAGCAGTACTTC.

This chain uses TRBV15 with TRBJ2-7; possible D gene TRBD2, 5 bases. Trimming pared 0 bases from V and 2 bases from J, leaving 8 bases between. This CDR3 has 14 residues. CDR1 LNHNV and CDR2 YYDKDF come from the germline V gene (reference sequence). The CDR3 is CATSRDPGAYEQYF. DNA for the CDR3: TGTGCCACCAGCAGAGATCCCGGGGCCTACGAGCAGTACTTC. The full variable domain, completed using reference TRBV15 and TRBJ2-7, is DAMVIQNPRYQVTQFGKPVTLSCSQTLNHNVMYWYQQKSSQAPKLLFHYYDKDFNNEADTPDNFQSRRPNTSFCFLDIRSPGLGDTAMYLCATSRDPGAYEQYFGPGTRLTVT.

This chain links TRBV5-1 with TRBJ2-2, with 8 bases aligning to TRBD1. The ends lost 4 bases at V and 6 bases at J; junction bases unmatched: 8. Germline V CDR1 and CDR2: SGHRS, YFSETQ. CDR3 length: 15 amino acids. The CDR3 sequence: CASSPDRVEAGELFF. The CDR3 coding sequence is TGCGCCAGCAGCCCGGACAGGGTGGAAGCCGGGGAGCTGTTTTTT.

The chain has TRBV19 and TRBJ1-1, with D perhaps TRBD1 (5 bases). V was shortened by 5 bases and J by 4 bases, with 17 bases between the two germline ends. Germline V gives CDR1 LNHDA, CDR2 SQIVND (reference sequence). The CDR3 has 15 residues. The CDR3 here is CASSSAWGGGTEAFF. The CDR3 nucleotides read TGTGCCAGTAGTTCGGCATGGGGCGGGGGCACTGAAGCTTTCTTT.

The V and J genes are TRBV6-1 and TRBJ1-2; 8 bases are a match to TRBD1. The CDR3 contains 17 residues. Germline lookup yields CDR1 MNHNS and CDR2 SASEGT. V was pared by 4 bases and J by 6 bases, with 16 bases of the junction left unmatched. For the CDR3, the DNA is TGTGCCAGCAGTGGAACGACAGGGGCCCTGATCGGAGATGGCTACACCTTC. As protein: CASSGTTGALIGDGYTF.

CDR3 nucleotide sequence: TGTGCCAGCAGCTTTCCAGGGAACCGGGGCTACACCTTC. Translating it yields CASSFPGNRGYTF. This chain joins TRBV11-2 and TRBJ1-2, with a possible D match to TRBD1 (5 bases). Germline V gene sequence: CDR1 SGHAT, CDR2 FQNNGV. The CDR3 extends over 13 amino acids. The germline V and J ends were trimmed by 3 bases and 8 bases, with 13 bases remaining between them.

The chain is built from TRBV4-2 and TRBJ1-6; 7 bases fit TRBD1. This CDR3 region has 17 residues. Germline CDR1 and CDR2: LGHNA and YNFKEQ. V gave up 2 bases and J gave up 9 bases; unmatched junction bases: 13. DNA of the CDR3: TGTGCCAGCAGCCAACAGGTTACAGGGGCCCTAACTTCACCCCTCCACTTT. This codes for CASSQQVTGALTSPLHF.

This clone has a handful of counts. The CDR3 loop reads CASSPQPAGGPDTQYF. Here the CDR3 DNA reads TGTGCCAGCAGCCCTCAACCAGCGGGAGGGCCAGATACGCAGTATTTT. V and J are TRBV3-1 (or the pseudogene TRBV3-2) and TRBJ2-3, with 10 nucleotides matching TRBD2. V lost 4 bases to trimming and J lost 4 bases; unmatched junction nucleotides: 8. CDR3 length: 16 amino acids. Germline assignment: CDR1 LGHDT and CDR2 YNNKEL (reference sequence).

The gene calls are TRBV9 and TRBJ2-1; D perhaps matches TRBD1 (6 bases). Trimming shortened V by 4 bases and J by 6 bases, and 8 bases separated the two germline ends. The CDR3 is made up of 12 amino acids. Germline V lookup: CDR1 SGDLS, CDR2 YYNGEE. The DNA of the CDR3 is TGTGCCAGCAGCCGACAGGTCAATGAGCAGTTCTTC. This gives the protein CASSRQVNEQFF.

J is TRBJ1-5 and V is TRBV5-1, with no clear D. V gave up 4 bases and J gave up 4 bases, with 12 bases separating them. Germline loops: CDR1 SGHRS, CDR2 YFSETQ. This CDR3 region has 14 residues. The CDR3, as DNA: TGCGCCAGCAGCCTTGGAGAAATTAATCAGCCCCAGCATTTT. Protein sequence: CASSLGEINQPQHF. Combining the CDR3 with reference TRBV5-1 and TRBJ1-5 gives the whole variable domain KAGVTQTPRYLIKTRGQQVTLSCSPISGHRSVSWYQQTPGQGLQFLFEYFSETQRNKGNFPGRFSGRQFSNSRSEMNVSTLELGDSALYLCASSLGEINQPQHFGDGTRLSIL.

The chain combines TRBV11-2 with TRBJ1-6, with 9 positions matching TRBD1. Per the germline V gene, CDR1 is SGHAT and CDR2 is FQNNGV. The CDR3 is 13 residues long. V dropped 4 bases and J dropped 9; count of bases not matched to a gene: 1. CDR3 nucleotide sequence: TGTGCCAGCAGCTGGGACAGGGTTTCACCCCTCCACTTT. Protein product: CASSWDRVSPLHF.

The chain combines TRBV12-5 with TRBJ2-3; maybe TRBD1 (6 bases). V dropped 7 bases and J dropped 3 bases, with 17 bases sitting between them. CDR1 and CDR2 from the germline V gene are LGHNT and FRNRAP. CDR3 length equals 15 residues. CDR3 sequence (DNA): TGTGCTAGTGCAGTGACAGGCGAGGTAACAGATACGCAGTATTTT. Translating it yields CASAVTGEVTDTQYF.

This clone was seen a few times. This chain connects TRBV6-5 to TRBJ1-5; possibly TRBD1 for D (5 bases). This CDR3 has 13 amino acids. With 6 bases removed from V and 7 bases from J, the gap between germline ends came to 13 bases. CDR1 is MNHEY and CDR2 is SVGAGI in the germline V gene. The CDR3: CASSSGFVQPQHF. CDR3 in DNA: TGTGCCAGCAGCTCAGGGTTCGTCCAGCCCCAGCATTTT.

This chain connects TRBV11-2 to TRBJ1-2; 7 nucleotides match TRBD1. Trimming cost V 7 bases and J 4 bases; bases outside gene matches: 15. The CDR3 is 16 residues long. Per the germline V gene, CDR1 is SGHAT and CDR2 is FQNNGV. The CDR3 region is CASTPGQNFNFYGYTF. As DNA, the CDR3 is TGTGCCAGCACCCCGGGACAGAACTTCAACTTCTATGGCTACACCTTC.

The V and J genes are TRBV19 and TRBJ2-7; 9 nucleotides agree with TRBD1. Germline loops: CDR1 LNHDA, CDR2 SQIVND (reference sequence). This CDR3 is built from 16 residues. V shed 8 bases and J 7 bases; nucleotides not matched to a gene: 18. The CDR3 nucleotides read TGTGCCAGTCCCCCGGGACAGGGTATTTTTTTGGGAGAGCAGTACTTC. Its protein is CASPPGQGIFLGEQYF.

In DNA, the CDR3 is TGTGCCTGCGGTTGGAGACAGGAAAACTATGGCTACACCTTC. This encodes CACGWRQENYGYTF. This chain joins TRBV30 and TRBJ1-2; D possibly corresponds to TRBD1 (6 bases). The CDR3 contains 14 residues. Germline CDR1 is GTSNPN and CDR2 is SVGIG (reference sequence). The V gene lost 6 bases and the J gene lost 2 bases, with 16 bases spanning the gap.